The subject of this entry is one T cell receptor beta chain. Antigen specificity is unknown. 60 Vbeta and 13 Jbeta primers were used in PCR. Sequencing used immunoSEQ multiplex PCR; TCRdb keeps in-frame clones, though not all of them. The sample records about 130,000 clones, around two thirds being singletons. The sample comes from a study of cytomegalovirus exposure and HLA in healthy donors. Study-level information: An earlier analysis found 100 million or so unique TCR beta sequences from approximately 170 million T cells.

Study-wide results and caveats: The listing of roughly 160 TCR beta chains classed them as cytomegalovirus-associated. Earlier analysis looked at TCR beta V segments, and most were productive about 87% or about 30% of the time. Rarity held for most TCR sequences, but there were some public TCRs that occurred in many donors.

Germline V gene data show CDR1 as MGHRA and CDR2 as YSYEKL. The CDR3 loop spans 13 amino acids. V dropped 2 bases and J dropped 9 bases, with 10 bases sitting between them. The sequence was collected from a human donor in good health. The sequencing input was PBMCs. The chain carries TRBV4-1 and TRBJ2-2; maybe TRBD1 (6 bases). CDR3 DNA: TGCGCCAGCAGCCAAAGCTGGGACAGGGAGCTGTTTTTT. Translated: CASSQSWDRELFF.